Each of the 9 T cell receptor beta chains below was sequenced from the same sample in a study of a mutant IDH1 vaccine in newly diagnosed glioma. Time point in this sample: week 11, during vaccination. Vaccine doses each comprised 300 ug of mutant IDH1 20-mer peptide, with topical imiquimod. The antigens these receptors bind are not known. Produced via immunoSEQ multiplex PCR; TCRdb's table is partial and in-frame only. The sample holds 35,000 to 50,000 clones, 84% seen once. The starting material was PBMCs, obtained from a glioma patient whose treatment included an IDH1 peptide vaccine. Source of these receptors: a man aged 40-50 years with glioma.

The CDR3 loop is CASSLGTDSGGSHEQYF. CDR3 in DNA: TGTGCCAGCAGCTTAGGGACAGATAGCGGAGGAAGCCACGAGCAGTACTTC. V gene TRBV7-2 combines with J gene TRBJ2-7; D may correspond to TRBD1 or TRBD2 (6 bases each). The CDR3 has 17 residues. CDR1 is SGHTA and CDR2 is FQGNSA in the germline V gene. V was pared by 1 base and J by 5 bases, with 21 bases between.

The count of this clone is one. The chain employs TRBV5-4 and TRBJ2-7, with D tentatively TRBD1 (6 bases). Trimming pared 4 bases from V and 6 bases from J, leaving 20 bases between. CDR1 is SGHNT and CDR2 is YYREEE in the germline V gene (reference sequence). The CDR3 has 15 amino acids. CDR3 amino acids: CASSPSWTEPREQYF. The CDR3 DNA reads as TGTGCCAGCAGCCCCAGCTGGACAGAACCCCGCGAGCAGTACTTC.

The chain combines TRBV2 with TRBJ2-7; D remains unclear. V was pared by 6 bases and J by 2 bases, with 8 bases between. CDR1 and CDR2 (germline): SNHLY, FYNNEI. This CDR3 spans 12 amino acids. The CDR3 DNA follows: TGTGCCAGCAGCGGGCAGACCTACGAGCAGTACTTC. It encodes CASSGQTYEQYF. Drawing the rest from reference TRBV2 and TRBJ2-7, the complete variable domain is EPEVTQTPSHQVTQMGQEVILRCVPISNHLYFYWYRQILGQKVEFLVSFYNNEISEKSEIFDDQFSVERPDGSNFTLKIRSTKLEDSAMYFCASSGQTYEQYFGPGTRLTVT.

This sequence joins TRBV6-1 and TRBJ1-5; no clear D. The germline CDR1 and CDR2 sequences are MNHNS and SASEGT. V lost 0 bases and J lost 9, with 6 bases in between. The CDR3 is 12 amino acids. The chain's CDR3 is CASSEASWPQHF. The CDR3 DNA reads TGTGCCAGCAGTGAAGCGTCCTGGCCCCAGCATTTT.

The chain links TRBV6-6 to TRBJ1-5; no clear D gene. This CDR3 contains 16 residues. Between the trimmed V and J ends, which lost 2 bases and 6 bases, there was a span of 17 bases. Germline values: CDR1 MNHNY, CDR2 SVGAGI (reference sequence). CDR3 bases: TGTGCCAGCAGTTACCGAAGCCTAGAGGTTGGTCAGCCCCAGCATTTT. It specifies CASSYRSLEVGQPQHF.

The J gene is TRBJ1-1, the V gene TRBV4-1, with a tentative D call TRBD1 (5 bases). In germline, CDR1 is MGHRA, CDR2 YSYEKL. CDR3 length: 14 residues. Deletions cut 1 base from V and 10 bases from J, with 16 bases between. Here the CDR3 DNA reads TGCGCCAGCAGCCAAGTTGAAGGGACCGCCCCAGCTTTCTTT. Amino acid sequence: CASSQVEGTAPAFF.

The chain carries TRBV5-6 and TRBJ1-5; TRBD1 aligns across 10 bases. CDR1 and CDR2 from the germline V gene are SGHDT and YYEEEE. The CDR3 is 19 amino acids. Germline trimming cut 5 bases from V and 2 bases from J; bases unmatched to any gene: 16. CDR3 region: CASSSRTGQGFLGNQPQHF. The CDR3 DNA follows: TGTGCCAGCAGTTCTAGAACGGGACAGGGGTTTTTGGGCAATCAGCCCCAGCATTTT. Based on the CDR3 plus reference TRBV5-6 and TRBJ1-5, the full variable domain is DAGVTQSPTHLIKTRGQQVTLRCSPKSGHDTVSWYQQALGQGPQFIFQYYEEEERQRGNFPDRFSGHQFPNYSSELNVNALLLGDSALYLCASSSRTGQGFLGNQPQHFGDGTRLSIL.

The chain couples TRBV6-1 to TRBJ2-4; 7 nucleotides match TRBD1. The CDR3 extends over 14 amino acids. The V gene's germline CDR1 is MNHNS and CDR2 SASEGT. The J segment lost 7 bases and the V segment lost 4 bases, leaving 7 bases of the junction unmatched. CDR3 in amino acids: CASSAVVGGNIQYF. In nucleotides, the CDR3 is TGTGCCAGCAGTGCGGTGGTAGGGGGCAACATTCAGTACTTC.

The chain recombines TRBV2 with TRBJ2-5; D is undetermined. Trimming removed 7 bases from V and 9 bases from J, with 12 bases in between. The CDR3 consists of 11 residues. Germline assignment: CDR1 SNHLY and CDR2 FYNNEI. CDR3 nucleotide sequence: TGTGCCAGCACCCTAGGGCGTGCCCAGTACTTC. Its protein product is CASTLGRAQYF.